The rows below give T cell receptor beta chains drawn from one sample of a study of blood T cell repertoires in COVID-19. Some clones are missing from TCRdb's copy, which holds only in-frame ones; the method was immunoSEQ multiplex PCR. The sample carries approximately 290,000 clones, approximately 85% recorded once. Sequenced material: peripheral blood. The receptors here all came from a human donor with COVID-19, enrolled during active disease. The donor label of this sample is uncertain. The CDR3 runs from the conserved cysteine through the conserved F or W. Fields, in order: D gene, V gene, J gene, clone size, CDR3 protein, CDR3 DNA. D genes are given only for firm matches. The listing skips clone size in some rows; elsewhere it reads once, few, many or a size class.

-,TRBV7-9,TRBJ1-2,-,CASSSQQANYGYTF,TGTGCCAGCAGCTCCCAGCAGGCTAACTATGGCTACACCTTC
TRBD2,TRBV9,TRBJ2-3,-,CASSVGAGAPTDTQYF,TGTGCCAGCAGCGTAGGGGCGGGAGCCCCCACAGATACGCAGTATTTT
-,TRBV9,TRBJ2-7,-,CASSFSTEPYEQYF,TGTGCCAGCAGCTTTTCGACGGAGCCCTACGAGCAGTACTTC
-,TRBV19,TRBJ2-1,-,CASSTDSLSNEQFF,TGTGCCAGTAGTACGGACAGTTTGAGCAATGAGCAGTTCTTC
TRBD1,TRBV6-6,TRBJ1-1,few,CASSPRSTGANTEAFF,TGTGCCAGCAGCCCAAGGTCGACAGGGGCTAACACTGAAGCTTTCTTT
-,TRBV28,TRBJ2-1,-,CASSLAGYRDNEQFF,TGTGCCAGCAGTTTGGCGGGATACCGGGACAATGAGCAGTTCTTC
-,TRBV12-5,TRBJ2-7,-,CANAPAVGPLYEQYF,TGTGCTAATGCCCCCGCGGTGGGGCCACTTTACGAGCAGTACTTC
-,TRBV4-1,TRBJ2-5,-,CASSQDISRETQYF,TGCGCCAGCAGCCAGGACATAAGTAGAGAGACCCAGTACTTC
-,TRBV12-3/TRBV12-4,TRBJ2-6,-,CASSSFANVLTF,TGTGCCAGCAGCTCTTTCGCCAACGTCCTGACTTTC
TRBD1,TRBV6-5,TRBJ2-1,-,CASRVDRDNEQFF,TGTGCCAGCAGGGTCGACAGGGACAATGAGCAGTTCTTC
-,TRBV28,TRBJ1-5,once,CASSFSREGNQPQHF,TGTGCCAGCAGTTTTTCACGCGAGGGCAATCAGCCCCAGCATTTT
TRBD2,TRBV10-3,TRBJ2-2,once,CAISDPGLAGEDGELFF,TGTGCCATCAGTGACCCAGGACTAGCGGGAGAGGACGGGGAGCTGTTTTTT
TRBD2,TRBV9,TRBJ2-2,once,CASSPGLAGVGELFF,TGTGCCAGCAGCCCGGGACTAGCGGGAGTCGGGGAGCTGTTTTTT
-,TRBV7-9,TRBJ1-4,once,CASSYRDPTNEKLFF,TGTGCCAGCAGCTATCGGGATCCAACTAATGAAAAACTGTTTTTT
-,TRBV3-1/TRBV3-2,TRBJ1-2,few,CASSPSLGVGNYGYTF,TGTGCCAGCAGCCCGAGCCTCGGGGTGGGGAACTATGGCTACACCTTC
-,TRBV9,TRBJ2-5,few,CASSVATVGSETQYF,TGTGCCAGCAGCGTAGCTACAGTCGGTTCGGAGACCCAGTACTTC
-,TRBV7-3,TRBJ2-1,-,CASSLTGGSYEQFF,TGTGCCAGCAGCTTAACGGGAGGCAGTTATGAGCAGTTCTTC
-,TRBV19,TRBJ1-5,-,CASSIGVYSNQPQHF,TGTGCCAGTAGTATCGGGGTCTATAGCAATCAGCCCCAGCATTTT
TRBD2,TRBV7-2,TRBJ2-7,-,CASSYRTSGFNEQYF,TGTGCCAGCAGCTATCGGACTAGCGGGTTCAACGAGCAGTACTTC
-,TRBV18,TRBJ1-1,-,CASSQYTQGPNTEAFF,TGTGCCAGCTCACAATACACACAGGGCCCGAACACTGAAGCTTTCTTT
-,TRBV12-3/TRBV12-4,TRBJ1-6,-,CASSFGFYSPLHF,TGTGCCAGCAGTTTCGGTTTCTATTCACCCCTCCACTTT
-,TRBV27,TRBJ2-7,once,CASAPFGVREEQYF,TGTGCCAGCGCACCTTTCGGGGTCCGAGAGGAGCAGTACTTC
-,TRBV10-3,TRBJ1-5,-,CAISWAGNQPQHF,TGTGCCATCAGTTGGGCAGGCAATCAGCCCCAGCATTTT